This T cell receptor beta chain was captured in a study of cytomegalovirus exposure and HLA in healthy donors. Whole-study results and caveats: The study listed 164 cytomegalovirus-associated TCR beta chains.

The CDR3 spans 16 residues. From germline, CDR1 is MNHEY and CDR2 SMNVEV (reference sequence). J was trimmed by 5 bases and V by 3 bases; bases with no gene match: 11. The PCR made use of 60 Vbeta and 13 Jbeta primers. Here immunoSEQ multiplex PCR was the method, and the copy in TCRdb shows in-frame clones only, minus some. The data contain 110,000 to 150,000 clones, about 76% of them singletons. In regard to this clone: Its cognate antigen is unknown.

The sequenced material came from PBMCs. V and J are TRBV27 and TRBJ2-7; 9 nucleotides match TRBD2. The receptor was isolated from a man between 18 and 29 years old in good health and CMV-seronegative. This CDR3 is CASSLWWAGGVNEQYF. CDR3 in DNA: TGTGCCAGCAGTTTGTGGTGGGCGGGGGGGGTTAACGAGCAGTACTTC.